The 13 T cell receptor beta chains in this list originate from one sample, sequenced in a study of PD-1 blockade in classical Hodgkin lymphoma. The time point: cycle 4 day 1 (C4D1), after 5 to 7 weeks of nivolumab. There was relapse after autologous stem cell transplantation in every patient, and there was variation in brentuximab vedotin exposure. The method was immunoSEQ multiplex PCR; TCRdb's version includes in-frame clones alone and lacks a portion of them. Seen here are about 96,000 clones, about 93% observed once, and the top ten hold roughly 2%. The material sequenced was peripheral blood mononuclear cells (PBMCs), taken before the fourth cycle of nivolumab. The receptor source for this set is a human donor with classical Hodgkin lymphoma.

The chain has TRBV2 and TRBJ1-1; D call uncertain. There are 13 residues in the CDR3. The germline V and J ends were trimmed by 7 bases and 0 bases, with 9 bases remaining between them. From germline, CDR1 is SNHLY and CDR2 FYNNEI. CDR3 loop: CASIRAVNTEAFF. DNA for the CDR3: TGTGCCAGCATTCGGGCGGTGAACACTGAAGCTTTCTTT.

The rearrangement joins TRBV30 to TRBJ1-3; D perhaps matches TRBD1 (5 bases). Germline CDR1 and CDR2: GTSNPN and SVGIG (reference sequence). The CDR3 extends over 13 amino acids. The V gene lost 7 bases and the J gene lost 7 bases, with 17 bases spanning the gap. In DNA, the CDR3 is TGTGCCTATGGAAAGGGGCAGGGTAACACCATATATTTT. The encoded protein is CAYGKGQGNTIYF. The entire variable domain, with the rest obtained from reference TRBV30 and TRBJ1-3, is as follows: SQTIHQWPATLVQPVGSPLSLECTVEGTSNPNLYWYRQAAGRGLQLLFYSVGIGQISSEVPQNLSASRPQDRQFILSSKKLLLSDSGFYLCAYGKGQGNTIYFGEGSWLTVV.

The chain uses TRBV7-3 and TRBJ2-3, with TRBD2 identical over 13 bases. The V segment lost 1 base and the J segment 2 bases; nucleotides outside the gene matches: 3. Germline CDR1 SGHTA, CDR2 FQGTGA. CDR3 size: 17 residues. CDR3 sequence (DNA): TGTGCCAGCAGCTTAATGGGACTAGCGGGAATCACAGATACGCAGTATTTT. Residues: CASSLMGLAGITDTQYF.

The chain recombines TRBV28 with TRBJ1-2, with a weak D call TRBD1 (6 bases). Germline assignment: CDR1 MDHEN and CDR2 SYDVKM. The CDR3 sequence is 12 residues long. V lost 4 bases to trimming and J lost 7 bases, with 10 bases between them. DNA of the CDR3: TGTGCCAGCAGTTCCGGGGGCAGTGGCTACACCTTC. Its translation is CASSSGGSGYTF.

This clone has only one observation. The rearrangement joins TRBV29-1 to TRBJ2-2; possible D gene TRBD1, 6 bases. Germline CDR1 SQVTM, CDR2 ANQGSEA. V was pared by 4 bases and J by 2 bases, with 17 bases between. The CDR3 sequence is 16 residues long. CDR3 coding DNA: TGCAGCGTTGCGGTGGGGGCTAGCTACAACACCGGGGAGCTGTTTTTT. It codes for CSVAVGASYNTGELFF.

The chain has TRBV28 and TRBJ1-2; D not resolved. From germline, CDR1 is MDHEN and CDR2 SYDVKM. This CDR3 region has 15 residues. V was shortened by 5 bases and J by 0 bases, with 13 bases between the two germline ends. The CDR3 nucleotides read TGTGCCAGCAGTCGACCAGGACGAGCTAACTATGGCTACACCTTC. Translation gives CASSRPGRANYGYTF.

The chain uses TRBV28 and TRBJ1-2; D is undetermined. The CDR3 is made up of 15 amino acids. The germline V and J ends were trimmed by 3 bases and 8 bases, with 19 bases remaining between them. CDR1 is MDHEN, CDR2 SYDVKM, per germline. The chain's CDR3 is CASSFSPADYGGYTF. CDR3 sequence (DNA): TGTGCCAGCAGTTTCTCTCCAGCAGACTACGGGGGCTACACCTTC.

The chain is built from TRBV6-5 and TRBJ2-6; TRBD2 agrees at 7 bases. V lost 6 bases, J lost 2 bases, and 4 bases stayed unmatched. CDR3 length equals 15 residues. Per germline, CDR1 MNHEY and CDR2 SVGAGI. CDR3 amino acids: CASSRAGAGANVLTF. The CDR3 nucleotides read TGTGCCAGCAGCCGGGCGGGGGCTGGGGCCAACGTCCTGACTTTC.

The rearrangement joins TRBV7-9 to TRBJ2-5, with a weak D call TRBD2 (5 bases). V lost 6 bases, J lost 2 bases, and 16 bases lay in between. This CDR3 is built from 15 residues. Germline assignment: CDR1 SEHNR and CDR2 FQNEAQ (reference sequence). CDR3 amino acids: CASSTTRIEQETQYF. CDR3 sequence (DNA): TGTGCCAGCAGTACAACTAGAATCGAGCAAGAGACCCAGTACTTC.

The genes are TRBV6-5 and TRBJ1-4; no reliable D call. The CDR3 is 15 amino acids. Trimming pared 0 bases from V and 0 bases from J, leaving 5 bases between. The germline V gene has CDR1 MNHEY and CDR2 SVGAGI. The CDR3 bases are TGTGCCAGCAGTTACTCGGCGTCAACTAATGAAAAACTGTTTTTT. It specifies CASSYSASTNEKLFF.

The chain links TRBV18 to TRBJ2-7; 9 bases fit TRBD1. V shed 4 bases, J shed 1 base, and the junction held 11 bases outside the gene matches. The CDR3 runs 17 residues. In germline, CDR1 is KGHSH, CDR2 LQKENI. The CDR3: CASSLVRGQGPSYEQYF. The CDR3 region has the DNA TGTGCCAGCTCACTAGTCCGGGGACAGGGACCTTCCTACGAGCAGTACTTC.

The chain's CDR3 is CSVERSAGNTIYF. DNA of the CDR3: TGCAGCGTTGAGAGGTCCGCTGGAAACACCATATATTTT. This chain links TRBV29-1 with TRBJ1-3; D is unresolved. CDR1 SQVTM and CDR2 ANQGSEA come from the germline V gene. The V gene lost 3 bases and the J gene lost 2 bases, with 8 bases spanning the gap. CDR3 length: 13 amino acids.

The CDR3 DNA reads TGTGCCAGCAGTGAATTGGGAGCGGGCTATGGCTACACCTTC. The encoded protein is CASSELGAGYGYTF. The rearrangement links TRBV6-1 to TRBJ1-2; D unresolved. In germline, CDR1 is MNHNS, CDR2 SASEGT. This CDR3 region has 14 residues. V lost 2 bases and J 4 bases, leaving 11 bases between the germline ends.